This TCR beta chain was captured by sequencing in a study of cytomegalovirus exposure and HLA in healthy donors. General study findings and limits: TCR beta V segments were, for the most part, productive about 87% or about 30% of the time in an earlier analysis. The listing of 150 or so TCR beta chains classed them as cytomegalovirus-associated. Later work associated 16,951 TCR beta sequences with HLA alleles at 0.05 false discovery rate.

This clone has a handful of counts. The antigen remains unidentified. Primers included in the PCR were 60 Vbeta and 13 Jbeta primers. The assay was immunoSEQ multiplex PCR, and TCRdb's table has in-frame clones only and misses some. Here the sample spans approximately 150,000 clones, around 79% being singletons. Trimming took 4 bases from V and 6 from J, leaving 10 bases between them. The CDR3 sequence is 13 residues long. Germline CDR1 is MGHRA and CDR2 is YSYEKL. The chain is built from TRBV4-1 and TRBJ1-5; D not certain. What was sequenced was PBMCs. The receptor was derived from a male donor in good health and CMV-seropositive. The DNA of the CDR3 is TGCGCCAGCAGCCTCGAATCGGGTCAGCCCCAGCATTTT. Residues: CASSLESGQPQHF.